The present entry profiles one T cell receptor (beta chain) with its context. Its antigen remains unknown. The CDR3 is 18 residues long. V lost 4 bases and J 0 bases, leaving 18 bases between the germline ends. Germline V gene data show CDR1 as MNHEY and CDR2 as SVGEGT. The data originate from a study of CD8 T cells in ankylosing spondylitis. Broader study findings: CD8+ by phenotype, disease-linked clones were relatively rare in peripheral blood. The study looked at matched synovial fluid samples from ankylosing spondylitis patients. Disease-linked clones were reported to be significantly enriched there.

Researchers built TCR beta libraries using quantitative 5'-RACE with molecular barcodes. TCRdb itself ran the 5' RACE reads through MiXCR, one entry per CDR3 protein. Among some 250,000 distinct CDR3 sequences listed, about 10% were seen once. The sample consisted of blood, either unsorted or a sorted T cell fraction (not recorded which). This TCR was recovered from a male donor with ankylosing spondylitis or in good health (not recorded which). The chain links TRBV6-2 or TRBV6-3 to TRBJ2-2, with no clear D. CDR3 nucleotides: TGTGCCAGCAGTTCCTGGAAGGGCTATACAACGAACACCGGGGAGCTGTTTTTT. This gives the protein CASSSWKGYTTNTGELFF.